The rows below give T cell receptor beta chains drawn from one sample of a study of Ad26.COV2.S vaccination and SARS-CoV-2 variants. Assay: immunoSEQ multiplex PCR; the TCRdb copy retains only in-frame clones and omits some. The repertoire consists of hundreds of thousands of clones, with about 88% occurring once and the leading ten covering roughly 6%. The starting material was peripheral blood, obtained in a trial of Ad26.COV2.S vaccine versus placebo. Receptors originate from a person between 18 and 65 years old who received the Ad26.COV2.S COVID-19 vaccine or a placebo. Both conserved end residues are part of each CDR3. D genes are given only for firm matches. Not every row has a clone size; where given, it reads once, few, many or a size class.

clone_size	v_call	j_call	cdr3_length	d_call	cdr3_aa	cdr3_nt
-	TRBV5-1	TRBJ1-6	15	-	CASSSRQGQNSPLHF	TGCGCCAGCAGCTCACGACAAGGTCAGAATTCACCCCTCCACTTT
-	TRBV5-6	TRBJ2-7	14	TRBD2	CASSWGGGSYEQYF	TGTGCCAGCAGCTGGGGCGGGGGATCCTACGAGCAGTACTTC
-	TRBV7-2	TRBJ1-1	13	-	CASSFGSGTEAFF	TGTGCCAGCAGCTTCGGGAGCGGCACTGAAGCTTTCTTT
-	TRBV11-3	TRBJ2-3	15	-	CASSPRALVQDTQYF	TGTGCCAGCAGCCCCCGGGCCCTAGTTCAAGATACGCAGTATTTT
-	TRBV5-5	TRBJ2-7	15	-	CASSLWVGSSYEQYF	TGTGCCAGCAGCTTGTGGGTGGGATCCTCCTACGAGCAGTACTTC
-	TRBV5-1	TRBJ2-1	16	TRBD2	CASSLAGTSGFNEQFF	TGCGCCAGCAGCTTGGCGGGGACTAGCGGCTTTAATGAGCAGTTCTTC
-	TRBV18	TRBJ2-1	18	-	CASSLTPDWGLSYNEQFF	TGTGCCAGCTCTCTCACCCCCGATTGGGGGCTCTCCTACAATGAGCAGTTCTTC
-	TRBV28	TRBJ2-7	16	TRBD2	CASSVGGSGSSYEQYF	TGTGCCAGCAGCGTCGGTGGTAGCGGGAGTTCCTACGAGCAGTACTTC
-	TRBV4-1	TRBJ2-5	14	TRBD2	CASSPGLAKETQYF	TGCGCCAGCAGCCCCGGACTAGCTAAAGAGACCCAGTACTTC
-	TRBV7-2	TRBJ1-1	16	-	CASSVLRGAGNTEAFF	TGTGCCAGCAGCGTATTACGAGGGGCGGGGAACACTGAAGCTTTCTTT
-	TRBV18	TRBJ2-1	11	-	CASSPALEQFF	TGTGCCAGCTCACCAGCGCTAGAGCAGTTCTTC
-	TRBV18	TRBJ2-7	17	TRBD1	CASSPSTGGIPPYEQYF	TGTGCCAGCTCACCATCCACAGGGGGCATCCCCCCCTACGAGCAGTACTTC
once	TRBV7-2	TRBJ1-4	14	-	CASSLGGAGEKLFF	TGTGCCAGCAGCTTAGGTGGGGCGGGTGAAAAACTGTTTTTT
-	TRBV27	TRBJ2-1	14	TRBD2	CASTPGIAGVEQFF	TGTGCCAGCACCCCGGGGATAGCGGGAGTAGAGCAGTTCTTC
-	TRBV4-2	TRBJ2-1	16	-	CASSQEIQPPNNEQFF	TGTGCCAGCAGCCAAGAAATCCAGCCCCCGAACAATGAGCAGTTCTTC
few	TRBV30	TRBJ2-2	11	-	CAWSVGGELFF	TGTGCCTGGAGTGTAGGAGGGGAGCTGTTTTTT
-	TRBV24-1	TRBJ2-1	12	-	CATSDWGNEQFF	TGTGCCACCAGTGACTGGGGCAATGAGCAGTTCTTC
-	TRBV3-1/TRBV3-2	TRBJ1-3	12	-	CASSQRRNTIYF	TGTGCCAGCAGCCAGAGGAGGAACACCATATATTTT
-	TRBV2	TRBJ2-1	15	-	CASSEPWPARNEQFF	TGTGCCAGCAGTGAACCCTGGCCAGCCCGAAATGAGCAGTTCTTC
-	TRBV4-1	TRBJ1-5	15	TRBD1	CASSQRTGFDQPQHF	TGCGCCAGCAGCCAACGGACAGGGTTTGATCAGCCCCAGCATTTT
-	TRBV19	TRBJ1-1	16	-	CASTRVMIIRNTEAFF	TGTGCCAGTACTCGGGTAATGATAATCCGGAACACTGAAGCTTTCTTT
-	TRBV6-5	TRBJ2-2	15	-	CASSFSRGTTGELFF	TGTGCCAGCAGTTTCAGCAGGGGTACCACCGGGGAGCTGTTTTTT
-	TRBV12-3/TRBV12-4	TRBJ2-1	12	-	CASSLQYNEQFF	TGTGCCAGCAGTTTACAATACAATGAGCAGTTCTTC
once	TRBV6-4	TRBJ2-6	15	-	CASSDKASGANVLTF	TGTGCCAGCAGTGACAAGGCCTCTGGGGCCAACGTCCTGACTTTC
-	TRBV6-1	TRBJ1-5	13	-	CASSRDLGQPQHF	TGTGCCAGCAGTCGGGACCTTGGTCAGCCCCAGCATTTT
-	TRBV4-3	TRBJ1-2	15	-	CASSQGLARGYGYTF	TGCGCCAGCAGCCAAGGTCTGGCACGGGGCTATGGCTACACCTTC
-	TRBV7-2	TRBJ2-1	17	TRBD2	CASSLAPTSGSYNEQFF	TGTGCCAGCAGCTTAGCCCCCACTAGCGGGAGTTACAATGAGCAGTTCTTC
-	TRBV28	TRBJ2-3	14	TRBD2	CASSLAGDRDTQYF	TGTGCCAGCAGTTTAGCGGGGGATAGAGATACGCAGTATTTT
-	TRBV14	TRBJ1-1	19	-	CASSQRFVTIGQMNTEAFF	TGTGCCAGCAGCCAACGTTTCGTAACGATTGGACAGATGAACACTGAAGCTTTCTTT
few	TRBV27	TRBJ2-7	14	TRBD1	CASRVDRGTYEQYF	TGTGCCAGCAGGGTGGACAGGGGAACCTACGAGCAGTACTTC
-	TRBV19	TRBJ2-3	17	TRBD2	CASSIVTSGDLTDTQYF	TGTGCCAGTAGTATAGTGACTAGCGGGGATCTCACAGATACGCAGTATTTT
-	TRBV12-3/TRBV12-4	TRBJ1-2	13	-	CASRANRKHGYTF	TGTGCCAGCAGAGCTAACAGGAAACATGGCTACACCTTC
-	TRBV10-3	TRBJ1-2	12	-	CAISEGSLGYTF	TGTGCCATCAGTGAAGGGTCTCTTGGCTACACCTTC
-	TRBV19	TRBJ1-1	12	-	CASNQGNTEAFF	TGTGCCAGTAATCAGGGGAACACTGAAGCTTTCTTT
-	TRBV3-1/TRBV3-2	TRBJ1-6	14	-	CASSQEGKNSPLHF	TGTGCCAGCAGCCAAGAGGGTAAAAATTCACCCCTCCACTTT
-	TRBV6-2/TRBV6-3	TRBJ1-1	14	-	CASSYRTANTEAFF	TGTGCCAGCAGTTACCGGACGGCGAACACTGAAGCTTTCTTT
-	TRBV9	TRBJ1-4	15	-	CASSVVPSTGEKLFF	TGTGCCAGCAGCGTAGTCCCTTCAACCGGGGAAAAACTGTTTTTT
-	TRBV6-2/TRBV6-3	TRBJ2-2	16	TRBD1	CASSPQRTGGSGELFF	TGTGCCAGCAGCCCCCAGAGGACAGGGGGGTCCGGGGAGCTGTTTTTT
-	TRBV25-1	TRBJ2-1	14	-	CASSELRGANEQFF	TGTGCCAGCAGTGAATTGAGGGGCGCGAATGAGCAGTTCTTC
once	TRBV5-1	TRBJ2-2	17	-	CASSLESGLSDTGELFF	TGCGCCAGCAGCTTGGAGTCAGGTCTTTCTGACACCGGGGAGCTGTTTTTT
-	TRBV6-5	TRBJ1-4	15	TRBD1	CASSYSRGLAEKLFF	TGTGCCAGCAGTTACTCGAGGGGGCTTGCTGAAAAACTGTTTTTT
-	TRBV11-2	TRBJ1-5	14	-	CASSFDRNYQPQHF	TGTGCCAGCAGCTTTGACAGAAATTATCAGCCCCAGCATTTT
-	TRBV4-1	TRBJ2-2	17	TRBD1	CASSQQPGQLNTGELFF	TGCGCCAGCAGCCAACAACCGGGACAGCTGAACACCGGGGAGCTGTTTTTT
-	TRBV19	TRBJ2-5	14	-	CASSIAGVQETQYF	TGTGCCAGTAGTATAGCGGGGGTCCAAGAGACCCAGTACTTC
-	TRBV5-4	TRBJ2-6	19	TRBD2	CASSGGTSGPATGANVLTF	TGTGCCAGCAGCGGGGGGACTAGCGGCCCAGCCACTGGGGCCAACGTCCTGACTTTC
-	TRBV18	TRBJ2-3	15	-	CASSPNRARDGTQYF	TGTGCCAGCTCACCCAACAGGGCCCGGGATGGTACGCAGTATTTT
-	TRBV5-1	TRBJ1-2	15	TRBD1	CASSLKGGTDYGYTF	TGCGCCAGCAGCCTAAAAGGGGGGACAGACTATGGCTACACCTTC
-	TRBV9	TRBJ1-3	14	-	CASSDGTFGNTIYF	TGTGCCAGCAGCGACGGGACATTTGGAAACACCATATATTTT
-	TRBV13	TRBJ2-2	15	-	CASSTTGRYAGELFF	TGTGCCAGCAGCACCACAGGGAGATACGCCGGGGAGCTGTTTTTT
-	TRBV30	TRBJ1-1	16	-	CAWGGDSGVGNTEAFF	TGTGCCTGGGGGGGCGACTCAGGGGTCGGGAACACTGAAGCTTTCTTT
-	TRBV28	TRBJ1-1	12	-	CASNWGLTEAFF	TGTGCCAGCAACTGGGGGCTAACTGAAGCTTTCTTT
-	TRBV20-1	TRBJ1-4	13	TRBD1	CSASSAGGEKLFF	TGCAGTGCTAGTTCGGCAGGGGGGGAAAAACTGTTTTTT
many	TRBV28	TRBJ1-1	13	-	CASIDVGNTEAFF	TGTGCCAGCATAGACGTAGGTAACACTGAAGCTTTCTTT
-	TRBV9	TRBJ2-6	18	TRBD1	CASSIPGTGVSGANVLTF	TGTGCCAGCAGCATCCCCGGGACAGGGGTCAGTGGGGCCAACGTCCTGACTTTC
-	TRBV19	TRBJ2-5	12	-	CASSSRVETQYF	TGTGCCAGTAGTAGCAGGGTGGAGACCCAGTACTTC
-	TRBV10-1	TRBJ1-5	17	-	CASSAQEARPSNQPQHF	TGCGCCAGCAGTGCCCAGGAAGCTAGACCGAGCAATCAGCCCCAGCATTTT
-	TRBV6-4	TRBJ2-3	15	-	CASSDFGSSTDTQYF	TGTGCCAGCAGTGACTTTGGGTCTAGCACAGATACGCAGTATTTT